This T cell receptor (beta chain) stems from a study of T cell repertoires in cytomegalovirus infection. TCRdb reprocessed the reads with MiXCR, giving one entry per CDR3 protein. The sample has 680,000 or so distinct CDR3 sequences; roughly 36% are singletons. As concerns this clonotype: Its specificity is not known.

Trimming cost V 3 bases and J 5 bases, with 13 bases left between them. CDR1 DFQATT and CDR2 SNEGSKA come from the germline V gene (reference sequence). The CDR3 runs 13 residues. Sequenced here: cultured PBMCs, sampled from culture after CMV antigen stimulation. This sequence was found in a human donor in good health (CMV status not recorded). Some clones in this sample may be carry-over from other donors' samples. This sequence joins TRBV20-1 and TRBJ2-5; D is tentatively TRBD1 or TRBD2 (6 bases each). This chain's CDR3 is CSASRGPGETQYF. The CDR3 coding sequence is TGCAGTGCTAGCCGGGGGCCCGGGGAGACCCAGTACTTC.